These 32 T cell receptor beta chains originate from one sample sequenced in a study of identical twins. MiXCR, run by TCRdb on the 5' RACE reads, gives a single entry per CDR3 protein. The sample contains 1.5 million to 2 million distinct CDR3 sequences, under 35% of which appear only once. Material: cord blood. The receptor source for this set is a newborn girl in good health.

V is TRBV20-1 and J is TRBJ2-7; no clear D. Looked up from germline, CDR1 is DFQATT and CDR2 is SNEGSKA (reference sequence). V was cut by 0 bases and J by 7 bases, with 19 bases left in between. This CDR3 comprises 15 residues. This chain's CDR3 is CSARDMRQPYNEQYF. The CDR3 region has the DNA TGCAGTGCTAGAGATATGAGACAACCTTACAATGAGCAGTACTTC.

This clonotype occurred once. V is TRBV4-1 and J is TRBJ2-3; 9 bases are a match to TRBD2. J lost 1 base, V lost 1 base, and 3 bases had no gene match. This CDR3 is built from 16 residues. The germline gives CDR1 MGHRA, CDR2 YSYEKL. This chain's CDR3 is CASSQGEREGTDTQYF. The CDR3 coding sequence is TGCGCCAGCAGCCAAGGGGAGCGGGAGGGCACAGATACGCAGTATTTT.

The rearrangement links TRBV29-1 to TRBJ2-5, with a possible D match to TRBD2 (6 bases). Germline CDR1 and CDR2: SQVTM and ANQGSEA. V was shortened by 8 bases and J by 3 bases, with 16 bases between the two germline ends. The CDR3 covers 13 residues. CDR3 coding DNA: TGCAGCTCACGCCGGGGGTCGAAAGAGACCCAGTACTTC. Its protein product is CSSRRGSKETQYF.

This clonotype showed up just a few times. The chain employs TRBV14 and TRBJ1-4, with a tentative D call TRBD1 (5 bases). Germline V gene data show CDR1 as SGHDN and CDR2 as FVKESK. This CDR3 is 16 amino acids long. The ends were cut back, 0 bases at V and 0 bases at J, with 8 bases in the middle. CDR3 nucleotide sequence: TGTGCCAGCAGCCAAGACGGAGGGGCAACTAATGAAAAACTGTTTTTT. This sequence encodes CASSQDGGATNEKLFF.

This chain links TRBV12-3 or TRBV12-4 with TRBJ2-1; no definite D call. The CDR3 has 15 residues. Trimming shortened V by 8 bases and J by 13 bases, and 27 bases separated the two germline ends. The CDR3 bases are TGTGCCAGCGGGCGTAAGGGCGGCTTCCAGGAGACCCAGTTCTTC. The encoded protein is CASGRKGGFQETQFF.

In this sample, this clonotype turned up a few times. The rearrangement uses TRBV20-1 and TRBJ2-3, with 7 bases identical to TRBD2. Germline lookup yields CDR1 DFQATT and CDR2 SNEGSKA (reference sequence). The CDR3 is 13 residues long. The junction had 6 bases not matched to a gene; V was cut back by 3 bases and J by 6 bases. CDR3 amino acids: CSASRGVRDTQYF. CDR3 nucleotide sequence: TGCAGTGCTAGCCGGGGGGTAAGGGATACGCAGTATTTT.

The CDR3 loop reads CSVTGTKVFSYTF. The CDR3 bases are TGCAGTGTTACCGGGACAAAGGTTTTTAGCTACACCTTC. The chain employs TRBV20-1 and TRBJ1-2, with D maybe TRBD1 (6 bases). The germline gives CDR1 DFQATT, CDR2 SNEGSKA (reference sequence). Trimming removed 7 bases from V and 9 bases from J, with 21 bases in between. The CDR3 spans 13 residues.

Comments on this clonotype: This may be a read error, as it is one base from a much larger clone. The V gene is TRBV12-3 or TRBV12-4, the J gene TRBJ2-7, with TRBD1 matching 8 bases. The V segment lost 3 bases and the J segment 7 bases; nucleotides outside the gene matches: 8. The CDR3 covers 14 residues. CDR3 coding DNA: TGTGCCAGCAGTTTTAGTCAGGGGGCAGATGAGCAGTACTTC. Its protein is CASSFSQGADEQYF.

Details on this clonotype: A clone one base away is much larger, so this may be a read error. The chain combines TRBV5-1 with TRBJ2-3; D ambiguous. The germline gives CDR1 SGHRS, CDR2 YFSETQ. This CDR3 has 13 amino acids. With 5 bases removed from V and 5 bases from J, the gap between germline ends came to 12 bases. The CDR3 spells CASSPRPVDTQYF. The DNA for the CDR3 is TGCGCCAGCAGTCCTCGTCCGGTAGATACGCAGTATTTT.

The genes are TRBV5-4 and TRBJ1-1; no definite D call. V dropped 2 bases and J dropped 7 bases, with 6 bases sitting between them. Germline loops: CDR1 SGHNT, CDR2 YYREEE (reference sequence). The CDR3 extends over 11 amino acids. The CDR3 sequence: CASSFGLEAFF. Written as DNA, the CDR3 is TGTGCCAGCAGCTTTGGCCTTGAAGCTTTCTTT. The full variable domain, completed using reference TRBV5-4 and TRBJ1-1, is ETGVTQSPTHLIKTRGQQVTLRCSSQSGHNTVSWYQQALGQGPQFIFQYYREEENGRGNFPPRFSGLQFPNYSSELNVNALELDDSALYLCASSFGLEAFFGQGTRLTVV.

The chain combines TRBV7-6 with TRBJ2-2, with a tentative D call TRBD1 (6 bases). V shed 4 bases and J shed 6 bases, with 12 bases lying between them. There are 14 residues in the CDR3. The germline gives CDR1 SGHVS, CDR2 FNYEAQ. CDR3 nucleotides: TGTGCCAGCAGCTCCCTTGGGGGCGCCGGGGAGCTGTTTTTT. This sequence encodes CASSSLGGAGELFF.

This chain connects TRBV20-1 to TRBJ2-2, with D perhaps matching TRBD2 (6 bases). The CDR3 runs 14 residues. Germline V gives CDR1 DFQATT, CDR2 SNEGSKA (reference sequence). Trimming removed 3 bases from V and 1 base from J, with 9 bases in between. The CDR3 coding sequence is TGCAGTGCTAGGGGACTGGGGAACACCGGGGAGCTGTTTTTT. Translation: CSARGLGNTGELFF.

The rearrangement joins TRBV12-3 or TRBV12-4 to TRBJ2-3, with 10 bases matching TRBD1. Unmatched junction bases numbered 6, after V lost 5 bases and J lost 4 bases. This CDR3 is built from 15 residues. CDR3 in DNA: TGTGCCAGCAGTCCTGAGGGGACAGGGGCAGATACGCAGTATTTT. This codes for CASSPEGTGADTQYF.

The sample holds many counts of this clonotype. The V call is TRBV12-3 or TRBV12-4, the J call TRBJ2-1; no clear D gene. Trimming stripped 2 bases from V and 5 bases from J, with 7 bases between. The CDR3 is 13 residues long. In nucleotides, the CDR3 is TGTGCCAGCAGTTTATGGGCCAACAATGAGCAGTTCTTC. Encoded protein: CASSLWANNEQFF.

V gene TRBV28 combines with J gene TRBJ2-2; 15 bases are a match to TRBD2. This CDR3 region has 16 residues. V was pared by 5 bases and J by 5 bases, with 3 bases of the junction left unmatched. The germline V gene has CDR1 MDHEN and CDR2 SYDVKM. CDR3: CASSPGTSGRTGELFF. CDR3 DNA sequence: TGTGCCAGCAGTCCGGGGACTAGCGGGAGGACCGGGGAGCTGTTTTTT.

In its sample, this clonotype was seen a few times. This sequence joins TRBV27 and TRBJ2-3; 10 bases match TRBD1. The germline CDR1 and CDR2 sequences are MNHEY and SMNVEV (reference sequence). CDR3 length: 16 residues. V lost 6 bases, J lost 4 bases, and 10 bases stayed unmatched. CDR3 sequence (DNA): TGTGCCAGCAGCTATAGGGACAGGGGTTGGCCAGATACGCAGTATTTT. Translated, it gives CASSYRDRGWPDTQYF.

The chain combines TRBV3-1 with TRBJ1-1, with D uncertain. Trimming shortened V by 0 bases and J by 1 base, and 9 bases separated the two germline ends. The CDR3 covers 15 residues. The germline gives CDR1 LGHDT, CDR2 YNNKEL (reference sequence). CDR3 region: CASSQDPQTNTEAFF. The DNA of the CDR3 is TGTGCCAGCAGCCAAGACCCACAGACGAACACTGAAGCTTTCTTT.

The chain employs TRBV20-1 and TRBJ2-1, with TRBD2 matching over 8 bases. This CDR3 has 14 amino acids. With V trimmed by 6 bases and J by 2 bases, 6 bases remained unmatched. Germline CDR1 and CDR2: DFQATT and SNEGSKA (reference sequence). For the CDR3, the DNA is TGCAGTGCCCAAACTAGCGGAGCCTACAATGAGCAGTTCTTC. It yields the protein CSAQTSGAYNEQFF.

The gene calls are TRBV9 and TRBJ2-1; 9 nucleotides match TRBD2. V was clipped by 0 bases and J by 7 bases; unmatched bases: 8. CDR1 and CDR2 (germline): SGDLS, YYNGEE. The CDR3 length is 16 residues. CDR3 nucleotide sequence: TGTGCCAGCAGCGTAGTAGGCGGGAGGGTTTTTAATGAGCAGTTCTTC. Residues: CASSVVGGRVFNEQFF.

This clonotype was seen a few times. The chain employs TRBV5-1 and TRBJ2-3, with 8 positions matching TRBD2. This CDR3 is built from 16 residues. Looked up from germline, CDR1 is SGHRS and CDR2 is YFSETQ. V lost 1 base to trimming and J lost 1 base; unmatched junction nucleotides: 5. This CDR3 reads CASSLQAGGRTDTQYF. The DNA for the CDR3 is TGCGCCAGCAGCTTGCAGGCGGGGGGCCGCACAGATACGCAGTATTTT.

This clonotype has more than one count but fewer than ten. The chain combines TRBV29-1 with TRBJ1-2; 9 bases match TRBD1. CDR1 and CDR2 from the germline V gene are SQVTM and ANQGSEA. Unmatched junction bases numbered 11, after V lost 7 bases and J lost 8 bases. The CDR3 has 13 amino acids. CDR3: CSASRGQGEGYTF. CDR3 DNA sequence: TGCAGCGCTTCGAGGGGACAGGGAGAGGGCTACACCTTC.

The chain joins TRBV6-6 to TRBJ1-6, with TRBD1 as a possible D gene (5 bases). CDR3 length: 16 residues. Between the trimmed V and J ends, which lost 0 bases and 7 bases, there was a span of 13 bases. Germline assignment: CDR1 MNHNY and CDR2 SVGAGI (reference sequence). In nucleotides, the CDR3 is TGTGCCAGCAGTTACTCGCGTGGGACGGGGAATTCACCCCTCCACTTT. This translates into CASSYSRGTGNSPLHF.

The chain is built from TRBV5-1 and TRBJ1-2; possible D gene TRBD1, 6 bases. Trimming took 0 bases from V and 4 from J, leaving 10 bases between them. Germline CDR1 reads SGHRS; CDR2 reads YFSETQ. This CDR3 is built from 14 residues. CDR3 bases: TGCGCCAGCAGCTTGGGGGGGCGTCGCTATGGCTACACCTTC. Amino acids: CASSLGGRRYGYTF.

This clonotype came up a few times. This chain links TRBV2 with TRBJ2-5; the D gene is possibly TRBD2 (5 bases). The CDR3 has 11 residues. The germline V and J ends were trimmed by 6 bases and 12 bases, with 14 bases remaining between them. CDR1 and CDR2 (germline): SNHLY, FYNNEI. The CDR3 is CASSQGLSKYF. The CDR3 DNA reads TGTGCCAGCAGCCAAGGACTGTCGAAGTACTTC.

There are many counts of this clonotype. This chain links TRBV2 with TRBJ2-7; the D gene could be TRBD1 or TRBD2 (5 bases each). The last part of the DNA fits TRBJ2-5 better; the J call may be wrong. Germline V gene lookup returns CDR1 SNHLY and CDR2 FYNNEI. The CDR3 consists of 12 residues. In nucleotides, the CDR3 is TGTGCCAGCAGGGGGGTAGCGGAGACCCAGTACTTC. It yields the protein CASRGVAETQYF.

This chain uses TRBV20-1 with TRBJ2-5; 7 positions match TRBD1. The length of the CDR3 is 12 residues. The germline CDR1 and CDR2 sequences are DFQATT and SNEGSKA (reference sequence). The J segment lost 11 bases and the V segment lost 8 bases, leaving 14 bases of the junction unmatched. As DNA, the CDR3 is TGCAGTCCCGGGACAGTCTCCGCCCCTCAGTACTTC. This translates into CSPGTVSAPQYF.

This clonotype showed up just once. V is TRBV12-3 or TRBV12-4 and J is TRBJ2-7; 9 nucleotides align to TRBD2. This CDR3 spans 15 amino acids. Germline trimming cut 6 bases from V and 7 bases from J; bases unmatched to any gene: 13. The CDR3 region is CASRGGLASYNEQYF. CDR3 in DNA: TGTGCCAGCAGAGGGGGACTAGCCTCCTACAATGAGCAGTACTTC.

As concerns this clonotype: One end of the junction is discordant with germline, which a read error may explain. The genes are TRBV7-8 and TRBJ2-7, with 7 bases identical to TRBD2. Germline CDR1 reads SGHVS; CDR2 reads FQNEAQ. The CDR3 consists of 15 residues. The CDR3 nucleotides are TGTGCCAGCAGCTTAGCCCAGCGGGGTTCCTACGTGCAGTACTTC. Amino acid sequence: CASSLAQRGSYVQYF.

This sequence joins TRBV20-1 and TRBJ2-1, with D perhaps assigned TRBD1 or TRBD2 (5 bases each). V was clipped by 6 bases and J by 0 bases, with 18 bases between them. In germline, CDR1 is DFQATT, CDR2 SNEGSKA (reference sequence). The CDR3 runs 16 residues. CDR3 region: CSALNRDGSSYNEQFF. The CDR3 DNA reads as TGCAGTGCGCTCAATCGGGACGGTAGCTCCTACAATGAGCAGTTCTTC.

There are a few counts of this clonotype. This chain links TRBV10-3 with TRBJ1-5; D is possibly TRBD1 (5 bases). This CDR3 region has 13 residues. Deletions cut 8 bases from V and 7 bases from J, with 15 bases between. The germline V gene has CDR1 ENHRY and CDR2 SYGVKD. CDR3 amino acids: CAIGQGQSQPQHF. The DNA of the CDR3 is TGTGCCATCGGCCAGGGTCAATCGCAGCCCCAGCATTTT.

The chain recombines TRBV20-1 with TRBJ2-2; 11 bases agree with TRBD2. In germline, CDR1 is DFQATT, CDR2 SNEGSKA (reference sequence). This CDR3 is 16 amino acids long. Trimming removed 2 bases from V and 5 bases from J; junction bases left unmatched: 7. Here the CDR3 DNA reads TGCAGTGCTAGACTCATAGCGGGGGGGCGAACCGGGGAGCTGTTTTTT. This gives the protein CSARLIAGGRTGELFF.

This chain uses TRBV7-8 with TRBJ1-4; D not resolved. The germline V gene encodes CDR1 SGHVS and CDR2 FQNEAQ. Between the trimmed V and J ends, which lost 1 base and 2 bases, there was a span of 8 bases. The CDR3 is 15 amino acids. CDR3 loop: CASSLEEATNEKLFF. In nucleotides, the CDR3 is TGTGCCAGCAGCTTAGAGGAAGCGACTAATGAAAAACTGTTTTTT.